This record looks at one T cell receptor beta chain sequence and its context. Germline V lookup: CDR1 MDHEN, CDR2 SYDVKM. V shed 10 bases and J shed 4 bases, with 19 bases lying between them. The CDR3 length is 14 residues. This sample is part of a study of CD8 T cells in ankylosing spondylitis. TCRdb redid the calling of the 5' RACE reads with MiXCR, one entry per CDR3 protein. Of 210,000 or so distinct CDR3 sequences listed, approximately 24% are singletons. This TCR was recovered from a male donor with ankylosing spondylitis or in good health (not recorded which). Sequenced input: blood, either unsorted or a sorted T cell fraction (not recorded which). The rearrangement joins TRBV28 to TRBJ2-5; no firm D call. The DNA of the CDR3 is TGTGCCACCATAAAAAGGCTGACGCGAGAGACCCAGTACTTC. It specifies CATIKRLTRETQYF.